This entry describes one T cell receptor beta chain. The data originate from a study of blood T cell repertoires in COVID-19. Study information: In each case, the material was cDNA or gDNA derived from T cells, B-cell-depleted T cells, or PBMCs.

The CDR3 has 15 residues. Germline loops: CDR1 MNHNS, CDR2 SASEGT. The junction had 2 bases not matched to a gene; V was cut back by 0 bases and J by 2 bases. Under the authors' procedure: Estimation of nucleated cell counts was performed using reference gene primer amplification. Repertoires were generated with immunoSEQ multiplex PCR, while TCRdb's copy carries only in-frame clones and drops some. The V and J calls and clone size are taken from that table; D and trimming were inferred from the DNA. The sample has about 220,000 clones, 82% seen once. Everyone who took part was roughly 18 to 89 years old, and they came from fewer than 25 US areas. The study assigned cohorts using participant-reported clinical history.

Sample: PBMCs or T cells enriched from blood (not recorded which). V usage is TRBV6-1 and J usage is TRBJ1-2; 8 bases map to TRBD1. The receptor comes from a woman in her fifties or sixties who had recovered from COVID-19. The CDR3 coding sequence is TGTGCCAGCAGTGAAGCGTCAGGGGGCAACTATGGCTACACCTTC. Amino acid sequence: CASSEASGGNYGYTF.